This T cell receptor (beta chain) emerged from a study of cytomegalovirus exposure and HLA in healthy donors. This CDR3 is built from 14 residues. The V segment lost 5 bases and the J segment 1 base; nucleotides outside the gene matches: 3. CDR1 SEHNR and CDR2 FQNEAQ come from the germline V gene (reference sequence). The PCR employed 60 Vbeta primers together with 13 Jbeta primers. Here immunoSEQ multiplex PCR was the method, and the copy in TCRdb shows in-frame clones only, minus some. The repertoire holds fewer than 110,000 clones, with roughly 66% as singletons. The sequence was collected from a woman in her fifties or sixties in good health and CMV-seronegative. The genes are TRBV7-9 and TRBJ1-1, with TRBD1 matching over 8 bases. Input material: PBMCs. The CDR3 DNA reads as TGTGCCAGCAGCCCCCAGGGGGCGAACACTGAAGCTTTCTTT. Translating gives CASSPQGANTEAFF.